This T cell receptor (beta chain) was sequenced for a study of blood T cell repertoires in COVID-19. Method: immunoSEQ multiplex PCR; TCRdb's copy keeps in-frame clones and lacks some. The data contain 250,000 to 300,000 clones, roughly 92% of them singletons. Germline lookup yields CDR1 SGHNT and CDR2 YYREEE (reference sequence). This CDR3 has 15 residues. The germline V and J ends were trimmed by 2 bases and 8 bases, with 19 bases remaining between them. The V gene is TRBV5-4, the J gene TRBJ1-2; possibly TRBD1 for D (5 bases). Sample: peripheral blood. The TCR comes from a woman aged 25 to 45 with COVID-19, enrolled during active disease. CDR3 bases: TGTGCCAGCAGCTTTGGCGCGGGGCAATCAGGCGGCTACACCTTC. Amino acid sequence: CASSFGAGQSGGYTF. Together with reference TRBV5-4 and TRBJ1-2, the CDR3 gives the full variable domain: ETGVTQSPTHLIKTRGQQVTLRCSSQSGHNTVSWYQQALGQGPQFIFQYYREEENGRGNFPPRFSGLQFPNYSSELNVNALELDDSALYLCASSFGAGQSGGYTFGSGTRLTVV.